The clone carrying this T cell receptor (beta chain) has a handful of counts. The antigen is not known. Here immunoSEQ multiplex PCR was the method, and the copy in TCRdb shows in-frame clones only, minus some. The data show over 100,000 clones, about 89% seen once. The record originates from a study of T cell responses to AZD1222 COVID-19 vaccine. Points from the study as a whole: Repertoires were collected only later (after the peak T cell response had occurred).

The clonotype was recovered from an adult who received the MenACWY meningococcal vaccine as a control. Sequenced material: peripheral blood, taken 28 days after the second dose of the MenACWY control vaccine.

The DNA of the CDR3 is TGCGCCAGCAGCTTGACTAGCGGGGGGCCTTACGAGCAGTACTTC. This encodes CASSLTSGGPYEQYF. J is TRBJ2-7 and V is TRBV5-1; 12 nucleotides align to TRBD2. V was clipped by 1 base and J by 4 bases; unmatched bases: 3. This CDR3 contains 15 residues. Germline V gene sequence: CDR1 SGHRS, CDR2 YFSETQ.